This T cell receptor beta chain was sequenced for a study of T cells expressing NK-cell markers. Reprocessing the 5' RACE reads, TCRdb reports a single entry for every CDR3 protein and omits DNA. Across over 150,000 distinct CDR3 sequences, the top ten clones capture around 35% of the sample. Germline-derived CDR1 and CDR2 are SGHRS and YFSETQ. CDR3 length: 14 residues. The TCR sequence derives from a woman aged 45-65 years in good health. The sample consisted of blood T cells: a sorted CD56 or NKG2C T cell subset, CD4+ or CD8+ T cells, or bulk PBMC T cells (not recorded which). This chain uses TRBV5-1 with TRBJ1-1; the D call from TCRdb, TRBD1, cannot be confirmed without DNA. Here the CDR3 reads CASSSTAINTEAFF.